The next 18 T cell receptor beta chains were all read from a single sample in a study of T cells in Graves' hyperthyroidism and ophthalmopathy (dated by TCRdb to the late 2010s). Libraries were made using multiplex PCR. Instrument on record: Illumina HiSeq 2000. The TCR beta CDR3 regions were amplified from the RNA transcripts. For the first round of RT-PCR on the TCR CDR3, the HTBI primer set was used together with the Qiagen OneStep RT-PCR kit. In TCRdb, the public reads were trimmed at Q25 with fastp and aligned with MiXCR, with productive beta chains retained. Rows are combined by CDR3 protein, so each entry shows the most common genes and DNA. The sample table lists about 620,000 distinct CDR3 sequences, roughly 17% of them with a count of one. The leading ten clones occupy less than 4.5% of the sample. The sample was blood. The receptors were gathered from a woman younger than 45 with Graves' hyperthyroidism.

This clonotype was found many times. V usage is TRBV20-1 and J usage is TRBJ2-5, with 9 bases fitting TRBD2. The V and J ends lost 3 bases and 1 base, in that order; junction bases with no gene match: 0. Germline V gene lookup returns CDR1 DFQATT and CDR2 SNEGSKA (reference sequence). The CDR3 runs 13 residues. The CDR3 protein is CSARTSGQETQYF. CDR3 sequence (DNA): TGCAGTGCTAGGACTAGCGGCCAAGAGACCCAGTACTTC.

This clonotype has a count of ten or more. CDR3 protein: CASSEIGGAFF. The CDR3 DNA reads TGTGCCAGCAGTGAAATTGGAGGGGCTTTCTTT. This rearrangement joins TRBV6-1 to TRBJ1-1; D is undetermined. The V gene's germline CDR1 is MNHNS and CDR2 SASEGT. The length of the CDR3 is 11 residues. Trimming stripped 2 bases from V and 11 bases from J, with 9 bases between.

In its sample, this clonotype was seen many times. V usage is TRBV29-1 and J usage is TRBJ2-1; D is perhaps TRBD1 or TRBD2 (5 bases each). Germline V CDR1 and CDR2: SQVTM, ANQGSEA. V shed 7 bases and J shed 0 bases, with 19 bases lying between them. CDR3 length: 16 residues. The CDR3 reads CSEQALGLSSYNEQFF. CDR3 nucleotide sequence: TGCAGCGAACAGGCGCTAGGACTGAGCTCCTACAATGAGCAGTTCTTC.

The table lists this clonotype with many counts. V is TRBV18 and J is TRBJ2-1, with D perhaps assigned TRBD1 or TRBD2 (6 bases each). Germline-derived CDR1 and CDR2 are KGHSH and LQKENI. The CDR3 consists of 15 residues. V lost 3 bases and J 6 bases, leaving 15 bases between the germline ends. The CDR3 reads CASSPSRGQGNEQFF. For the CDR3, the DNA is TGTGCCAGCTCACCGAGCCGGGGGCAGGGCAATGAGCAGTTCTTC.

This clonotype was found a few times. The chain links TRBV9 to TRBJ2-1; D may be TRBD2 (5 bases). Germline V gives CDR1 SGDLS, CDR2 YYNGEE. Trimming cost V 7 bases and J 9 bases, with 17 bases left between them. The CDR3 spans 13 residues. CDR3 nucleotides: TGTGCCAGCTTTTTATTCCTAGCTGGTGAGCAGTTCTTC. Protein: CASFLFLAGEQFF.

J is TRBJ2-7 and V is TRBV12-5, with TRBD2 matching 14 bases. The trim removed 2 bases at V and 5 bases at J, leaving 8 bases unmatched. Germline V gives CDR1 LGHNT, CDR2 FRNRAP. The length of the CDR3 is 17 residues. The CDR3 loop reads CASGLLGTSGSAHEQYF. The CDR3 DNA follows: TGTGCTAGTGGTTTGCTAGGGACTAGCGGGAGTGCGCACGAGCAGTACTTC. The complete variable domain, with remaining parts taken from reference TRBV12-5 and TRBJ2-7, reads DARVTQTPRHKVTEMGQEVTMRCQPILGHNTVFWYRQTMMQGLELLAYFRNRAPLDDSGMPKDRFSAEMPDATLATLKIQPSEPRDSAVYFCASGLLGTSGSAHEQYFGPGTRLTVT.

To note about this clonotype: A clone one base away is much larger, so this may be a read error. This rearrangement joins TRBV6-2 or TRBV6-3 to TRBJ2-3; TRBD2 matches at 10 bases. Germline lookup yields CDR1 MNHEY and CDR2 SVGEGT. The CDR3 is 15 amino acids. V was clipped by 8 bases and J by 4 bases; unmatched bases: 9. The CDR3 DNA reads TGTGCCAGCGGACTAGCGGAGCCTCGGGCAGATACGCAGTATTTT. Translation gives CASGLAEPRADTQYF.

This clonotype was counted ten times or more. CDR3 sequence reads: CASSEWDEAYEQYF. The CDR3 region has the DNA TGTGCCAGCAGTGAATGGGACGAAGCCTACGAGCAGTACTTC. This chain joins TRBV2 and TRBJ2-7; D is perhaps TRBD1 or TRBD2 (5 bases each). CDR1 and CDR2 (germline): SNHLY, FYNNEI. Trimming left V 2 bases short and J 2 bases short, with 10 bases between. There are 14 residues in the CDR3.

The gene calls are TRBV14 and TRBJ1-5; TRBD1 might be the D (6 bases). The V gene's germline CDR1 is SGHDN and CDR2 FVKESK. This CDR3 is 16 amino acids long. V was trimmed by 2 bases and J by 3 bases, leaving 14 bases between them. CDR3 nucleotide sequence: TGTGCCAGCAGCCAACATGACCGACAGGCCAATCAGCCCCAGCATTTT. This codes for CASSQHDRQANQPQHF.

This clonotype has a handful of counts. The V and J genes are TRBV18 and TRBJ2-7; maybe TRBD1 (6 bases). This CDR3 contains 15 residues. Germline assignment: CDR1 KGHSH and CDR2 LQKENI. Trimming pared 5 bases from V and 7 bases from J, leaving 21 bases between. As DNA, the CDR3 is TGTGCCAGCTCAACGACAGGTTTTTCCTCTGGTGAGCAGTACTTC. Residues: CASSTTGFSSGEQYF.

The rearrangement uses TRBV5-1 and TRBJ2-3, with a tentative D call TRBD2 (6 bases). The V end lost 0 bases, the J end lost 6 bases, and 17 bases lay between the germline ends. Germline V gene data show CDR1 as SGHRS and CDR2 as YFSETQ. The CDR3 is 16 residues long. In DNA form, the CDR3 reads TGCGCCAGCAGCTTGGCGGACTACCCGTTTGAGGATACGCAGTATTTT. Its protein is CASSLADYPFEDTQYF.

The CDR3, as DNA: TGCAGTGCTATTAGCGTCCAGGCCTACGAGCAGTACTTC. This encodes CSAISVQAYEQYF. The gene calls are TRBV20-1 and TRBJ2-7, with D perhaps TRBD2 (5 bases). The V end was cut by 4 bases, the J end by 2 bases, with 12 bases between. The germline CDR1 and CDR2 sequences are DFQATT and SNEGSKA (reference sequence). This CDR3 contains 13 residues.

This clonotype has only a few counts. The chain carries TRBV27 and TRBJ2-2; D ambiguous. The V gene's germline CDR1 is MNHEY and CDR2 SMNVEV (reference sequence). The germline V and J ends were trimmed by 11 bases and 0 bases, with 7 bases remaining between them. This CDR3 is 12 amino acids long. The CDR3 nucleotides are TGTGCCGGGCTTACGAACACCGGGGAGCTGTTTTTT. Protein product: CAGLTNTGELFF.

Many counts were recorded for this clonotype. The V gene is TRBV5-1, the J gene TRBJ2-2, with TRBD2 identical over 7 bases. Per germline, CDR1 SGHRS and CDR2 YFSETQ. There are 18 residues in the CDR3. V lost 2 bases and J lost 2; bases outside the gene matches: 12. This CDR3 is CASSFPARLAVNTGELFF. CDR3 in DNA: TGCGCCAGCAGCTTCCCCGCACGACTAGCCGTAAACACCGGGGAGCTGTTTTTT.

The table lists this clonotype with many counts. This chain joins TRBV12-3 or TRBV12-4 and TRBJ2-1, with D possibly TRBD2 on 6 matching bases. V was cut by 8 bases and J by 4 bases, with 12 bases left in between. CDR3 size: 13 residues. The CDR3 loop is CASGRRGYNEQFF. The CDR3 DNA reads TGTGCCAGCGGACGCCGGGGGTACAATGAGCAGTTCTTC.

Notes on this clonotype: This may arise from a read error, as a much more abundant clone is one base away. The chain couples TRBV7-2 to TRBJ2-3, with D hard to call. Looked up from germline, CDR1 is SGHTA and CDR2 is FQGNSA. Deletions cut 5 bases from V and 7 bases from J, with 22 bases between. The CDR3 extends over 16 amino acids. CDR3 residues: CASSPLVGGRSYTQYF. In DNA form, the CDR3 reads TGTGCCAGCAGCCCTCTCGTGGGTGGAAGATCATATACGCAGTATTTT.

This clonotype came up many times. The CDR3 bases are TGTGCCAGCAGTTCTGGTAGAATCACAGATACGCAGTATTTT. This gives the protein CASSSGRITDTQYF. The genes are TRBV27 and TRBJ2-3; D gene ambiguous. CDR3 size: 14 residues. The germline V and J ends were trimmed by 4 bases and 2 bases, with 10 bases remaining between them. Germline loops: CDR1 MNHEY, CDR2 SMNVEV (reference sequence).

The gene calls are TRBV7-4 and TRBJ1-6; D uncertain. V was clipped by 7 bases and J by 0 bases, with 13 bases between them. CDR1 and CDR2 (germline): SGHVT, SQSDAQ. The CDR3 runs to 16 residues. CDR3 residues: CASNLQISSYNSPLHF. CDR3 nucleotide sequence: TGTGCCAGCAACCTACAGATCAGCTCCTATAATTCACCCCTCCACTTT.